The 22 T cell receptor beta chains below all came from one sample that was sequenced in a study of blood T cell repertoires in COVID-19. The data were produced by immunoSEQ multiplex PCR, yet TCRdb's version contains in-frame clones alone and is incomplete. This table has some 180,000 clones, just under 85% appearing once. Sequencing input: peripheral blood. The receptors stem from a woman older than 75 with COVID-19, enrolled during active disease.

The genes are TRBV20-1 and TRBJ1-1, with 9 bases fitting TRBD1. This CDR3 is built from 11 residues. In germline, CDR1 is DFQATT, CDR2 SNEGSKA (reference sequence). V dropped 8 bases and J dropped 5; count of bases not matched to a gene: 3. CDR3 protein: CSLQGATEAFF. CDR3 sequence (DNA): TGCAGTCTACAGGGGGCAACTGAAGCTTTCTTT.

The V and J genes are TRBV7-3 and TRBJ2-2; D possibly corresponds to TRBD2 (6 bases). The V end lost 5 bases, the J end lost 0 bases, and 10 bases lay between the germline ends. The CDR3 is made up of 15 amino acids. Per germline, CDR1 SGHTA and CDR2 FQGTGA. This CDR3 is CASSPWGANTGELFF. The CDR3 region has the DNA TGTGCCAGCAGCCCCTGGGGGGCGAACACCGGGGAGCTGTTTTTT. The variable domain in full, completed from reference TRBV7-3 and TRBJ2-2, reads GAGVSQTPSNKVTEKGKYVELRCDPISGHTALYWYRQSLGQGPEFLIYFQGTGAADDSGLPNDRFFAVRPEGSVSTLKIQRTERGDSAVYLCASSPWGANTGELFFGEGSRLTVL.

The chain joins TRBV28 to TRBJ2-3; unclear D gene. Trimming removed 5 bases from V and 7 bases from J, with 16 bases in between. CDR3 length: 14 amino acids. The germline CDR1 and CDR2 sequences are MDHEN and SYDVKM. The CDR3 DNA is TGTGCCAGCAGTGAGAATTTCACCCCCTATACGCAGTATTTT. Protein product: CASSENFTPYTQYF.

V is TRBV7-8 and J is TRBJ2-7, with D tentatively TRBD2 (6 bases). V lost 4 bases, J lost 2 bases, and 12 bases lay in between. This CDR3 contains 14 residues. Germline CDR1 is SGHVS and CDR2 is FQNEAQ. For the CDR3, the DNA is TGTGCCAGCAGCTCGGGACTGCAAACCTACGAGCAGTACTTC. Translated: CASSSGLQTYEQYF.

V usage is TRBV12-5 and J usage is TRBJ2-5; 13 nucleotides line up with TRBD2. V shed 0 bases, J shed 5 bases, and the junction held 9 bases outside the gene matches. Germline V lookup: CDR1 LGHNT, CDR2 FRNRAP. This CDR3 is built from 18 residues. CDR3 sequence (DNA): TGTGCTAGTGGTTTGGTGCTATGGGGACTAGCGGGGAAGGAGACCCAGTACTTC. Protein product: CASGLVLWGLAGKETQYF.

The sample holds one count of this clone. CDR3 residues: CASSRRTGRETQYF. CDR3 bases: TGTGCCAGCAGCCGTCGGACAGGGAGAGAGACCCAGTACTTC. The chain is built from TRBV7-8 and TRBJ2-5; 8 bases agree with TRBD1. Germline values: CDR1 SGHVS, CDR2 FQNEAQ. J lost 4 bases, V lost 5 bases, and 6 bases had no gene match. The CDR3 consists of 14 residues.

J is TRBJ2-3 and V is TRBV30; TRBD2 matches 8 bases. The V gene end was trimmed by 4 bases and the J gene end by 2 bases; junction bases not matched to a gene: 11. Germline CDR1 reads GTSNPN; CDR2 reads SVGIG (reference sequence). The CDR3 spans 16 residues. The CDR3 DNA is TGTGCCTGGACGTACGGGAGGGCCCTCGACACAGATACGCAGTATTTT. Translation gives CAWTYGRALDTDTQYF.

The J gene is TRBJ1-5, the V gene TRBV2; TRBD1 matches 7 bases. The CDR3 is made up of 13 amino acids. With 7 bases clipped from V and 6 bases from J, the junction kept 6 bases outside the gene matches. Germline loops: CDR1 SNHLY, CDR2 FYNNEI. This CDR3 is CASTGQALQPQHF. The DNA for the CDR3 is TGTGCCAGCACCGGACAGGCCCTTCAGCCCCAGCATTTT.

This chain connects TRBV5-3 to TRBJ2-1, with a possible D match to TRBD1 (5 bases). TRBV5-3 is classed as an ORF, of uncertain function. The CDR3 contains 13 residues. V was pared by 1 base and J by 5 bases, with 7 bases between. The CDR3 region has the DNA TGTGCCAGAAGCTTGCGACAGCACAATGAGCAGTTCTTC. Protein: CARSLRQHNEQFF.

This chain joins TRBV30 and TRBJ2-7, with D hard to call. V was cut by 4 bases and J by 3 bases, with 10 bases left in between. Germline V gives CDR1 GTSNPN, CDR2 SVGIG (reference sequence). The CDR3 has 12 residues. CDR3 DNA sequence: TGTGCCTGGAATCGGGTGTTCTACGAGCAGTACTTC. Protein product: CAWNRVFYEQYF.

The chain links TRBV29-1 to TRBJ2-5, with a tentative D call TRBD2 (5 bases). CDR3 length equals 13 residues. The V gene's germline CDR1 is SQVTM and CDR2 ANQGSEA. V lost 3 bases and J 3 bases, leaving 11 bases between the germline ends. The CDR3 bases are TGCAGCGTTGATTTTAGCGCAAAAGAGACCCAGTACTTC. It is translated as CSVDFSAKETQYF.

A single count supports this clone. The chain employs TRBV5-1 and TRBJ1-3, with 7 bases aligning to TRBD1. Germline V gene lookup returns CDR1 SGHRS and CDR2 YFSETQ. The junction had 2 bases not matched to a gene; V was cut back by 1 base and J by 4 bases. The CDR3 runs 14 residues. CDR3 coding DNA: TGCGCCAGCAGCTTGACAGGGGACGGAAACACCATATATTTT. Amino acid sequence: CASSLTGDGNTIYF.

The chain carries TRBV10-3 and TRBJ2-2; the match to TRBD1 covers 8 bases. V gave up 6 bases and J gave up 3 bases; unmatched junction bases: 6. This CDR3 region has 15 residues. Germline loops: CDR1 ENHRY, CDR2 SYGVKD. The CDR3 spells CAIRTGTGDTGELFF. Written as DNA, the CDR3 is TGTGCCATCAGAACCGGGACAGGTGACACCGGGGAGCTGTTTTTT.

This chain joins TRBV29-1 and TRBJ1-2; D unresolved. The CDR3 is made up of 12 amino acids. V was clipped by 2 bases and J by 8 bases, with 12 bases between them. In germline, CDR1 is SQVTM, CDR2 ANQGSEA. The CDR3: CSVESTTPGYTF. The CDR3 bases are TGCAGCGTTGAATCTACCACGCCGGGCTACACCTTC. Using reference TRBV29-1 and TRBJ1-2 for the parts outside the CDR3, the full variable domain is SAVISQKPSRDICQRGTSLTIQCQVDSQVTMMFWYRQQPGQSLTLIATANQGSEATYESGFVIDKFPISRPNLTFSTLTVSNMSPEDSSIYLCSVESTTPGYTFGSGTRLTVV.

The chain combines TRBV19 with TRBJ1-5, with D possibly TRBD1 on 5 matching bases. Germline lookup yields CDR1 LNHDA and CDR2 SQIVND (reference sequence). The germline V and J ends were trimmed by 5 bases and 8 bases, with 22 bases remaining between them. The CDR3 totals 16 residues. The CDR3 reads CASSVFGGEGRKPQHF. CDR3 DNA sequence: TGTGCCAGTAGTGTCTTTGGGGGGGAGGGTCGAAAGCCCCAGCATTTT. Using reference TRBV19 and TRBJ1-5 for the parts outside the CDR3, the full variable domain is DGGITQSPKYLFRKEGQNVTLSCEQNLNHDAMYWYRQDPGQGLRLIYYSQIVNDFQKGDIAEGYSVSREKKESFPLTVTSAQKNPTAFYLCASSVFGGEGRKPQHFGDGTRLSIL.

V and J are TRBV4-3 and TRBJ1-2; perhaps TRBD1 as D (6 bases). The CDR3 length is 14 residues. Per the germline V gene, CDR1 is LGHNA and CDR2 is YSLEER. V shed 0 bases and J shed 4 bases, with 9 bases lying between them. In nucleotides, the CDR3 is TGCGCCAGCAGCCAAGAAGGGGGTAGCTATGGCTACACCTTC. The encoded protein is CASSQEGGSYGYTF.

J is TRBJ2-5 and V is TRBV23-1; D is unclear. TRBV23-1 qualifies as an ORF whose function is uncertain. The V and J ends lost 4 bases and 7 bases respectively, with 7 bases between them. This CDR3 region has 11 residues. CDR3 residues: CASSLARTQYF. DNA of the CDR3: TGCGCCAGCAGTCTGGCTCGGACCCAGTACTTC.

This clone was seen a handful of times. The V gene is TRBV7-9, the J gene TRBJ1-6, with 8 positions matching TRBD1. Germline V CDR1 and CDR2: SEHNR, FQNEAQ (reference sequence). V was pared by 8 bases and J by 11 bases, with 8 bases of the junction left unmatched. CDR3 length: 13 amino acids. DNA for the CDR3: TGTGCCAGCCAAGGACAGGGTGCACCACCCCTCCACTTT. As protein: CASQGQGAPPLHF. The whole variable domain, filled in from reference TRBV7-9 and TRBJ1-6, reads DTGVSQNPRHKITKRGQNVTFRCDPISEHNRLYWYRQTLGQGPEFLTYFQNEAQLEKSRLLSDRFSAERPKGSFSTLEIQRTEQGDSAMYLCASQGQGAPPLHFGNGTRLTVT.

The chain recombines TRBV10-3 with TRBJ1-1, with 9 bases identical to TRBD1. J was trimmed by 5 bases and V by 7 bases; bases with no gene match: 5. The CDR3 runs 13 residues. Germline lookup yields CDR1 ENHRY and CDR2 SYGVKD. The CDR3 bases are TGTGCCATCACTAGGGACAGGGAGACTGAAGCTTTCTTT. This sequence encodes CAITRDRETEAFF.

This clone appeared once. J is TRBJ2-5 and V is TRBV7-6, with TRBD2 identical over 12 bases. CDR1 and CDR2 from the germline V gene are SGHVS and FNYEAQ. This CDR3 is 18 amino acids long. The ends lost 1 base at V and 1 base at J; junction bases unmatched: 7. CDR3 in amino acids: CASSLGLAGGSLQETQYF. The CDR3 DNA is TGTGCCAGCAGCTTAGGGCTAGCGGGGGGGTCCCTCCAAGAGACCCAGTACTTC.

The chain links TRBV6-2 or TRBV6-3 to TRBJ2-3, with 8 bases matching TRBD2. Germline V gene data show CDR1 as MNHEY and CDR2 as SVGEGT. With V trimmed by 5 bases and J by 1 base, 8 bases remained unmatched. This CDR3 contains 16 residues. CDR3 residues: CASSRGGLQRTDTQYF. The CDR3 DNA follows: TGTGCCAGCAGTCGGGGGGGACTCCAGCGCACAGATACGCAGTATTTT.

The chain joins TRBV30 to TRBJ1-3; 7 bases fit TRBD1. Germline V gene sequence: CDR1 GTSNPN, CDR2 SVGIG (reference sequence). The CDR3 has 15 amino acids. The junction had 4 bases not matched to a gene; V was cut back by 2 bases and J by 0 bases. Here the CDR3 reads CAWSKQGFSGNTIYF. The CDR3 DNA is TGTGCCTGGAGTAAACAGGGGTTCTCTGGAAACACCATATATTTT. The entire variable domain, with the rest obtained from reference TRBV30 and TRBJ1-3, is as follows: SQTIHQWPATLVQPVGSPLSLECTVEGTSNPNLYWYRQAAGRGLQLLFYSVGIGQISSEVPQNLSASRPQDRQFILSSKKLLLSDSGFYLCAWSKQGFSGNTIYFGEGSWLTVV.